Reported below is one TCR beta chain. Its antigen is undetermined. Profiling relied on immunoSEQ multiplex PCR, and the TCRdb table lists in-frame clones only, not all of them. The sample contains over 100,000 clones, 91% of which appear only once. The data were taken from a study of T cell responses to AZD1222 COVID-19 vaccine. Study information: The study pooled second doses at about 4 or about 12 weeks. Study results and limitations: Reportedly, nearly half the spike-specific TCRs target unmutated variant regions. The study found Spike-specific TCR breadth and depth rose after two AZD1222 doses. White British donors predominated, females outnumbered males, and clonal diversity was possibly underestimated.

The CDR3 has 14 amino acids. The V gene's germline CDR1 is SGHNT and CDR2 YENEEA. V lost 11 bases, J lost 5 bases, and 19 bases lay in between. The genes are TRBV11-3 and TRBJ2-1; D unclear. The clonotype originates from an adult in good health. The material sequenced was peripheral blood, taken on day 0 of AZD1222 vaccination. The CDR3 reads CASGVNGAHNEQFF. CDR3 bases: TGTGCCTCTGGCGTGAACGGTGCCCACAATGAGCAGTTCTTC.